This T cell receptor beta chain was sequenced for a study of Graves' ophthalmopathy and Graves' hyperthyroidism. Each hyperthyroidism patient was newly diagnosed, with under 2 months' duration, and aged 18 to 65. The CDR3 loop spans 15 amino acids. The V end was cut by 2 bases, the J end by 2 bases, with 13 bases between. Per germline, CDR1 SGHTA and CDR2 FQGNSA. This clonotype appeared many times. RNA transcripts provided the template for amplifying TCR beta CDR3 regions. HTBI-primed RT-PCR formed the first round, and a multiplex PCR formed the second. MiXCR, applied by TCRdb to the multiplex PCR reads, yields one record per CDR3 protein. In the table there are over a million distinct CDR3 sequences, less than 45% of which are singletons.

This sequence joins TRBV7-2 and TRBJ2-7; D unclear. Sequencing was carried out using peripheral blood or thyroid tissue (not recorded which). The TCR comes from an adult man with Graves' hyperthyroidism. The CDR3 protein is CASSLQAASTYEQYF. For the CDR3, the DNA is TGTGCCAGCAGCTTACAAGCAGCTTCCACCTACGAGCAGTACTTC.